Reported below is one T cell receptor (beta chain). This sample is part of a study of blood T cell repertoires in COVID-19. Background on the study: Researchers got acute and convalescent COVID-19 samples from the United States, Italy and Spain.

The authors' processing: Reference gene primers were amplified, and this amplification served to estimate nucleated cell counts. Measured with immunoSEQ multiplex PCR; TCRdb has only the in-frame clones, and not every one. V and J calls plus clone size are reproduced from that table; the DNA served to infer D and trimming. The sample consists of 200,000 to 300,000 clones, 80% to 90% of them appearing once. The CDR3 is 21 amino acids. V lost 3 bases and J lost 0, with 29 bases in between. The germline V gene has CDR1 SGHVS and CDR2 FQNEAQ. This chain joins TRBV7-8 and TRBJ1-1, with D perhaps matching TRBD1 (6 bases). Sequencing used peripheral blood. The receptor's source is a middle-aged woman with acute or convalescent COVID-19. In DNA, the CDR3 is TGTGCCAGCAGCTTGGGCTTGGGGACACGAACCTTCCGTCGCATGAACACTGAAGCTTTCTTT. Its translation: CASSLGLGTRTFRRMNTEAFF.